Presented here are 23 T cell receptor beta chains from one specimen sequenced in a study of T cells in localized non-small cell lung cancer. TCRdb's table, derived via immunoSEQ multiplex PCR, lists solely in-frame clones and lacks some. The top ten hold 7.9% of the sample, which has around 34,000 clones, just over 90% seen once. The material was peripheral blood, obtained before any cancer treatment. These receptors were collected from a female donor older than 55 with stage I lung adenocarcinoma.

This clone was found once. This chain links TRBV7-9 with TRBJ2-2; no reliable D call. Trimming removed 5 bases from V and 1 base from J, with 5 bases in between. The germline V gene encodes CDR1 SEHNR and CDR2 FQNEAQ (reference sequence). This CDR3 spans 13 amino acids. CDR3 bases: TGTGCCAGCAGCATGAAGAACACCGGGGAGCTGTTTTTT. This encodes CASSMKNTGELFF.

The rearrangement uses TRBV5-1 and TRBJ1-4, with TRBD1 matching over 8 bases. Germline CDR1 reads SGHRS; CDR2 reads YFSETQ. V gave up 4 bases and J gave up 5 bases; unmatched junction bases: 7. The CDR3 is 15 amino acids. CDR3 DNA sequence: TGCGCCAGCAGCCTGGACAGGGCGACAAATGAAAAACTGTTTTTT. This translates into CASSLDRATNEKLFF.

This chain connects TRBV6-5 to TRBJ2-7; perhaps TRBD1 as D (5 bases). The CDR3 length is 14 residues. The V and J ends lost 6 bases and 2 bases respectively, with 14 bases between them. Germline V gives CDR1 MNHEY, CDR2 SVGAGI. The CDR3 protein is CASRSPTEAYEQYV. The DNA of the CDR3 is TGTGCCAGCAGATCGCCGACAGAAGCCTACGAGCAGTACGTC.

This chain connects TRBV5-4 to TRBJ1-5; no reliable D call. Germline CDR1 reads SGHNT; CDR2 reads YYREEE (reference sequence). The CDR3 totals 13 residues. Trimming stripped 5 bases from V and 4 bases from J, with 10 bases between. CDR3 protein: CASSQDGNQPQHF. For the CDR3, the DNA is TGTGCCAGCAGTCAGGACGGAAATCAGCCCCAGCATTTT.

The chain combines TRBV4-3 with TRBJ2-1, with D tentatively TRBD1 or TRBD2 (6 bases each). The CDR3 totals 14 residues. The V gene lost 4 bases and the J gene lost 8 bases, with 15 bases spanning the gap. Germline-derived CDR1 and CDR2 are LGHNA and YSLEER. The CDR3 protein is CASSRLSGADEQFF. In nucleotides, the CDR3 is TGCGCCAGCAGCCGACTGTCGGGGGCCGATGAGCAGTTCTTC.

J is TRBJ1-3 and V is TRBV4-1; D remains ambiguous. The germline V gene encodes CDR1 MGHRA and CDR2 YSYEKL. This CDR3 region has 15 residues. V lost 3 bases, J lost 4 bases, and 13 bases lay in between. The CDR3 nucleotides are TGCGCCAGCAGCCAGACGGGAGCCGCCGGAAACACCATATATTTT. Translating it yields CASSQTGAAGNTIYF.

This chain links TRBV30 with TRBJ1-5, with 10 bases that match TRBD1. The CDR3 is 15 residues long. The germline V gene has CDR1 GTSNPN and CDR2 SVGIG (reference sequence). The V segment lost 3 bases and the J segment 7 bases; nucleotides outside the gene matches: 9. The CDR3 sequence: CAWSLKTGGQQPQHF. In nucleotides, the CDR3 is TGTGCCTGGAGCCTCAAGACAGGGGGCCAGCAGCCCCAGCATTTT.

The V gene is TRBV6-5, the J gene TRBJ2-3; the D is unclear. The CDR3 extends over 11 amino acids. V was shortened by 6 bases and J by 5 bases, with 6 bases between the two germline ends. CDR1 and CDR2 from the germline V gene are MNHEY and SVGAGI. The CDR3 here is CASSSVDTQYF. The CDR3 coding sequence is TGTGCCAGCAGCTCCGTAGATACGCAGTATTTT.

In nucleotides, the CDR3 is TGCAGTGCAAAAACTAGCGAGACCCAGTACTTC. This encodes CSAKTSETQYF. The chain recombines TRBV20-1 with TRBJ2-5, with a weak D call TRBD2 (6 bases). Germline V gene sequence: CDR1 DFQATT, CDR2 SNEGSKA (reference sequence). The CDR3 has 11 amino acids. Trimming removed 6 bases at V and 5 bases at J, with 10 bases between.

The V and J genes are TRBV4-3 and TRBJ1-3; possibly TRBD1 for D (5 bases). The V gene lost 2 bases and the J gene lost 2 bases, with 16 bases spanning the gap. The CDR3 runs 17 residues. Germline V CDR1 and CDR2: LGHNA, YSLEER. CDR3 in amino acids: CASSQWAPGGPGNTIYF. Written as DNA, the CDR3 is TGCGCCAGCAGCCAATGGGCCCCTGGGGGACCTGGAAACACCATATATTTT.

The chain links TRBV7-3 to TRBJ2-7; D remains unclear. Germline CDR1 SGHTA, CDR2 FQGTGA. Trimming took off 5 bases at V and 2 bases at J, with 19 bases between the two ends. The CDR3 length is 16 residues. CDR3 protein: CASSPLVDLTTYEQYV. The CDR3 DNA follows: TGTGCCAGCAGCCCCCTGGTCGACCTAACCACCTACGAGCAGTACGTC.

The chain employs TRBV10-3 and TRBJ2-3; tentative D call: TRBD2 (6 bases). Germline V CDR1 and CDR2: ENHRY, SYGVKD. The CDR3 has 18 amino acids. Trimming stripped 6 bases from V and 4 bases from J, with 26 bases between. The CDR3 bases are TGTGCCATCAGGGCTTTTCTTCTCAACGGGGGAGACGCAGATACGCAGTATTTT. Its translation: CAIRAFLLNGGDADTQYF.

This clone was counted once. The chain couples TRBV19 to TRBJ1-6, with D unresolved. From germline, CDR1 is LNHDA and CDR2 SQIVND (reference sequence). Trimming took off 2 bases at V and 7 bases at J, with 9 bases between the two ends. The CDR3 covers 14 residues. CDR3 amino acids: CASSIPGSNSPLHF. Here the CDR3 DNA reads TGTGCCAGTAGTATACCGGGCTCGAATTCACCCCTCCACTTT.

This chain connects TRBV2 to TRBJ1-5, with D tentatively TRBD1 (5 bases). The CDR3 is made up of 15 amino acids. With 7 bases removed from V and 3 bases from J, the gap between germline ends came to 16 bases. Germline loops: CDR1 SNHLY, CDR2 FYNNEI. The CDR3 is CASNPQDIHNQPQHF. The CDR3 DNA is TGTGCCAGCAATCCTCAGGACATACACAATCAGCCCCAGCATTTT.

The V and J genes are TRBV6-5 and TRBJ2-7; TRBD1 agrees at 10 bases. The length of the CDR3 is 16 residues. Germline CDR1 is MNHEY and CDR2 is SVGAGI. Trimming cost V 0 bases and J 6 bases; bases outside gene matches: 8. The CDR3: CASSYSSGQGVGEQYF. CDR3 bases: TGTGCCAGCAGTTACTCTTCAGGACAGGGGGTTGGCGAGCAGTACTTC.

By share of the sample, this clone is large. This rearrangement joins TRBV4-3 to TRBJ2-1; the match to TRBD2 covers 7 bases. The CDR3 has 15 amino acids. The junction had 11 bases not matched to a gene; V was cut back by 5 bases and J by 7 bases. Germline-derived CDR1 and CDR2 are LGHNA and YSLEER. CDR3 sequence (DNA): TGCGCCAGCAGCTCTGAACCAGGGACTACGAATGAGCAGTTCTTC. Translated: CASSSEPGTTNEQFF.

The J gene is TRBJ1-2, the V gene TRBV4-1; D not resolved. The V gene's germline CDR1 is MGHRA and CDR2 YSYEKL. V dropped 0 bases and J dropped 6 bases, with 14 bases sitting between them. The length of the CDR3 is 15 residues. CDR3 region: CASSQETGRVDGYTF. The CDR3 DNA follows: TGCGCCAGCAGCCAAGAAACGGGGAGAGTGGATGGCTACACCTTC.

The chain links TRBV5-1 to TRBJ1-1, with D possibly TRBD1 on 6 matching bases. The CDR3 loop spans 16 amino acids. Germline V CDR1 and CDR2: SGHRS, YFSETQ. V lost 0 bases and J lost 1, with 13 bases in between. The CDR3 loop is CASSLGSGTQNTEAFF. The CDR3 region has the DNA TGCGCCAGCAGCTTGGGCTCCGGGACACAGAACACTGAAGCTTTCTTT. The full variable domain, rest sourced from reference TRBV5-1 and TRBJ1-1, is KAGVTQTPRYLIKTRGQQVTLSCSPISGHRSVSWYQQTPGQGLQFLFEYFSETQRNKGNFPGRFSGRQFSNSRSEMNVSTLELGDSALYLCASSLGSGTQNTEAFFGQGTRLTVV.

This clone appeared once. The chain recombines TRBV7-2 with TRBJ1-1; D gene unclear. Trimming left V 5 bases short and J 0 bases short, with 13 bases between. Germline V lookup: CDR1 SGHTA, CDR2 FQGNSA. This CDR3 contains 15 residues. CDR3 amino acids: CASSPRGELNTEAFF. The DNA for the CDR3 is TGTGCCAGCAGCCCTCGAGGAGAGTTGAACACTGAAGCTTTCTTT.

Only a few counts were recorded for this clone. The V gene is TRBV28, the J gene TRBJ1-1, with TRBD1 matching 7 bases. J gave up 5 bases and V 7 bases, and 4 bases lay outside the gene matches. Germline CDR1 and CDR2: MDHEN and SYDVKM. The CDR3 runs 12 residues. Here the CDR3 reads CASTRGGTEAFF. As DNA, the CDR3 is TGTGCCAGCACCAGGGGGGGGACTGAAGCTTTCTTT.

The chain carries TRBV2 and TRBJ1-2; no clear D gene. Trimming removed 0 bases from V and 4 bases from J, with 6 bases in between. There are 13 residues in the CDR3. Germline CDR1 reads SNHLY; CDR2 reads FYNNEI. DNA of the CDR3: TGTGCCAGCAGTGAAGCCACAGCCTATGGCTACACCTTC. Protein: CASSEATAYGYTF.

The genes are TRBV10-2 and TRBJ1-2; TRBD1 matches at 10 bases. Germline V gives CDR1 WSHSY, CDR2 SAAADI. V lost 3 bases, J lost 4 bases, and 8 bases stayed unmatched. The CDR3 sequence is 16 residues long. The CDR3 sequence is CASSDQTGGGSYGYTF. Here the CDR3 DNA reads TGCGCCAGCAGTGACCAGACAGGGGGCGGAAGCTATGGCTACACCTTC.

The V gene is TRBV6-1, the J gene TRBJ1-5; 7 bases align to TRBD1. Germline CDR1 reads MNHNS; CDR2 reads SASEGT. The CDR3 loop spans 14 amino acids. V trimming: 8 bases; J trimming: 0 bases; junction bases outside the gene matches: 4. This CDR3 reads CASETGDSNQPQHF. The DNA for the CDR3 is TGTGCCAGCGAAACAGGGGATAGCAATCAGCCCCAGCATTTT.